This T cell receptor beta chain was observed in a study of Graves' ophthalmopathy and Graves' hyperthyroidism. Ophthalmopathy donors showed moderate-to-severe activity, CAS ≥3, NOSPECS ≥4 and a duration under 3 months. Concerning this clonotype: The antigen is not known.

Study conclusions and caveats: Also, most clonotypes expanded in the thyroid above 0.001 frequency appeared in blood. A classifier, a 13-signature model, separated ophthalmopathy from stable hyperthyroidism with 87.88% sensitivity and approximately 80% specificity. Ophthalmopathy progression predictions by the model showed nearly 75% specificity and approximately 69% sensitivity.

RNA transcripts were the template, and TCR beta CDR3 regions were amplified from them. HTBI primers primed a first-round RT-PCR, and a second-round multiplex PCR followed. TCRdb ran MiXCR on the multiplex PCR reads and lists one entry per CDR3 protein. Among about 740,000 distinct CDR3 sequences listed, 40% were seen once. Sequenced: peripheral blood. This sequence was found in an adult man with Graves' ophthalmopathy.

CDR3 residues: CASGRGARQGSYEQYF. The CDR3 DNA is TGTGCCAGCGGACGGGGGGCAAGACAGGGGTCCTACGAGCAGTACTTC. The rearrangement uses TRBV6-6 and TRBJ2-7; D is possibly TRBD1 (8 bases). The CDR3 has 16 residues. CDR1 is MNHNY and CDR2 is SVGAGI in the germline V gene (reference sequence). V was pared by 8 bases and J by 1 base, with 21 bases between.